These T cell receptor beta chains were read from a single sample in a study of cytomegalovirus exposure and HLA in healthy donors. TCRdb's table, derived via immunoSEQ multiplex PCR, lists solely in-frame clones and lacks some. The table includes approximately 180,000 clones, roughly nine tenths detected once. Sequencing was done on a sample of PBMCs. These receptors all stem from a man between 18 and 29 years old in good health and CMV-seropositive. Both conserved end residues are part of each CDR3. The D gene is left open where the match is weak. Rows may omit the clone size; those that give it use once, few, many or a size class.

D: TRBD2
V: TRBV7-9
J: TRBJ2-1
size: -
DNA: TGTGCCAGCAGCCCCCTAGCGGGGGGCAACTACAATGAGCAGTTCTTC
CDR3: CASSPLAGGNYNEQFF

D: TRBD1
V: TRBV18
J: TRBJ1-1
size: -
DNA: TGTGCCAGCTCACCAAGAGGGGGCCTTCCGGGGGCTTTCTTT
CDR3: CASSPRGGLPGAFF

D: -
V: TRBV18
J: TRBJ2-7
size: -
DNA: TGTGCCAGCTCACCATCCAACTACGAGCAGTACTTC
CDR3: CASSPSNYEQYF

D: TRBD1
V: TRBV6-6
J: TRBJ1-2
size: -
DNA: TGTGCCAGCAGTGGACAGGGGGCGTCATATGGCTACACCTTC
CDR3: CASSGQGASYGYTF

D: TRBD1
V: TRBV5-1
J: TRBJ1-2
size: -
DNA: TGCGCCAGCAGCTGGGGGTCCAGGGGGACCCACGATGGCTACACCTTC
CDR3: CASSWGSRGTHDGYTF

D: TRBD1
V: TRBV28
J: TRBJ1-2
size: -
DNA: TGTGCCAGCAGTCCTGGACAGGGAGAAATAACCCTATATGGCTACACCTTC
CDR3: CASSPGQGEITLYGYTF

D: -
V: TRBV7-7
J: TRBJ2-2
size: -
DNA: TGTGCTAGCAGCTTAGTTACGGGAATCGGGGAGCTGTTTTTT
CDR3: CASSLVTGIGELFF

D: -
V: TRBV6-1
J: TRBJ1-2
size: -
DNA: TGTGCCAGCAGTGAAATCGGCTCCTTCCAGAGGGATGGCTACACCTTC
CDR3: CASSEIGSFQRDGYTF

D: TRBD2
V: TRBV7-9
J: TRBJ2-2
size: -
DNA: TGTGCCAGCAGCCCGGTACTAGCGGGAGCAAACACCGGGGAGCTGTTTTTT
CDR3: CASSPVLAGANTGELFF

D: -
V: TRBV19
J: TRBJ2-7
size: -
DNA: TGTGCCAGTAGTATGGGCGCTACAGCCTACGAGCAGTACTTC
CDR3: CASSMGATAYEQYF

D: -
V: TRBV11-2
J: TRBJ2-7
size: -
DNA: TGTGCAGGAATTCTGGGCGTTAACGAGCAGTACTTC
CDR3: CAGILGVNEQYF

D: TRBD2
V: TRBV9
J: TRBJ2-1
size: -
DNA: TGTGCCAGCAGGGGCGGGAGGACGAATGAGCAGTTCTTC
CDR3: CASRGGRTNEQFF

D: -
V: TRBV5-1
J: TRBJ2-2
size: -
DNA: TGCGCCAGCAGCCGTATGGGTAGCAGATTCACCGGGGAGCTGTTTTTT
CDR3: CASSRMGSRFTGELFF

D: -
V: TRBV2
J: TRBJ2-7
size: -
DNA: TGTGCCAGCGATCCGTTAAGAGGCTACGAGCAGTACTTC
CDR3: CASDPLRGYEQYF

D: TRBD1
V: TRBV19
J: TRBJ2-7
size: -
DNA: TGTGCCAGTAGTAATACAGGGGGCGCCTTTGGCGAGCAGTACTTC
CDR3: CASSNTGGAFGEQYF

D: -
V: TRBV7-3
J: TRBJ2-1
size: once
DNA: TGTGCCAGCAGTTCACTAGCCTCGCAGGAGCAGTTCTTC
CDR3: CASSSLASQEQFF

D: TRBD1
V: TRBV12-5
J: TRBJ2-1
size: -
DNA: TGTGCTAGTGGCCGGACAGGGGCCTCCTACAATGAGCAGTTCTTC
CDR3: CASGRTGASYNEQFF

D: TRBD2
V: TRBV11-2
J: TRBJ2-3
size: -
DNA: TGTGCCAGCAGCTTAGATTTAGCGGGGTACTCAGATACGCAGTATTTT
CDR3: CASSLDLAGYSDTQYF

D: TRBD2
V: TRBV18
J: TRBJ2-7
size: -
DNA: TGTGCCAGCTCACCTAGCGGGAGCATCGACGAGCAGTACTTC
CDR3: CASSPSGSIDEQYF

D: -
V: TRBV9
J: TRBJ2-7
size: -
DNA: TGTGCCAGCAGCCTAATCGGTGGGCACTACTTC
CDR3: CASSLIGGHYF

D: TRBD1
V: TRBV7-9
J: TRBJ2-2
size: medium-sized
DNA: TGTGCCAGCAGCCAAAGACAGGGGATTAGCACCGGGGAGCTGTTTTTT
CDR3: CASSQRQGISTGELFF

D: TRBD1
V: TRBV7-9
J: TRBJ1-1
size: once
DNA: TGTGCCAGCAGCTGGGGACAGAACCTGAACACTGAAGCTTTCTTT
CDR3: CASSWGQNLNTEAFF

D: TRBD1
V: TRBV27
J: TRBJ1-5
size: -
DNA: TGTGCCAGCAGACCACAGGGGCCGACTAGCAATCAGCCCCAGCATTTT
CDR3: CASRPQGPTSNQPQHF